Listed here is a single T cell receptor (beta chain). Sample-barcoded 5' priming and a J-beta primer mix drove a second PCR of about 6 to 12 cycles. One entry per CDR3 protein, called by TCRdb with MiXCR from the 5' RACE reads. This table holds hundreds of thousands of distinct CDR3 sequences, approximately 31% found once. Trimming removed 2 bases from V and 10 bases from J, with 12 bases in between. Germline V gene data show CDR1 as MDHEN and CDR2 as SYDVKM. The CDR3 sequence is 13 residues long. This sample is drawn from a study of blood T cells in healthy people across ages. The V call is TRBV28, the J call TRBJ2-1; D uncertain. The sequence derives from a woman aged 80 or over in good health. The specimen was blood. CDR3 bases: TGTGCCAGCAGTTTAGGGTTTGGCTACGAGCAGTTCTTC. Encoded protein: CASSLGFGYEQFF.